The present T cell receptor (beta chain) was sequenced within a study of control samples from healthy donors and cancer patients. Data came from immunoSEQ multiplex PCR; TCRdb stores just in-frame clones and leaves some out. Counted here are about 98,000 clones, roughly three quarters occurring once; the ten biggest clones make up roughly a tenth. The germline CDR1 and CDR2 sequences are LNHDA and SQIVND (reference sequence). The germline V and J ends were trimmed by 5 bases and 2 bases, with 16 bases remaining between them. The CDR3 is 16 residues long. The TCR was taken from a woman in her 30s in good health. The chain recombines TRBV19 with TRBJ2-1; the D is unclear. The specimen was blood. The CDR3 coding sequence is TGTGCCAGTAGTCGGCTCGGTTTTCCCCCCTACAATGAGCAGTTCTTC. Translated: CASSRLGFPPYNEQFF.